The subject of this entry is one T cell receptor beta chain. This sample was taken from a study of T cells expressing NK-cell markers. Study context: In sorted CD3+CD56+NKG2C+, CD3+CD56+NKG2C- and CD3+CD56-NKG2C+ T cells, TCR beta repertoires were obtained.

It was by 5'RACE template switching with UMIs that TCR beta cDNA was made. One entry per CDR3 protein, without DNA, is what TCRdb gives after re-calling the 5' RACE reads. The sample totals approximately 420,000 distinct CDR3 sequences; its top ten clones hold around a tenth. CDR3 length equals 13 residues. Germline loops: CDR1 SQVTM, CDR2 ANQGSEA. The chain recombines TRBV29-1 with TRBJ2-5; the TCRdb D gene call, TRBD1, has no DNA to confirm it. What was sequenced was blood T cells: a sorted CD56 or NKG2C T cell subset, CD4+ or CD8+ T cells, or bulk PBMC T cells (not recorded which). The clonotype was recovered from a woman between 45 and 60 years old in good health. The CDR3: CSGKQGTRETQYF. The entire variable domain, with the rest obtained from reference TRBV29-1 and TRBJ2-5, is as follows: SAVISQKPSRDICQRGTSLTIQCQVDSQVTMMFWYRQQPGQSLTLIATANQGSEATYESGFVIDKFPISRPNLTFSTLTVSNMSPEDSSIYLCSGKQGTRETQYFGPGTRLLVL.